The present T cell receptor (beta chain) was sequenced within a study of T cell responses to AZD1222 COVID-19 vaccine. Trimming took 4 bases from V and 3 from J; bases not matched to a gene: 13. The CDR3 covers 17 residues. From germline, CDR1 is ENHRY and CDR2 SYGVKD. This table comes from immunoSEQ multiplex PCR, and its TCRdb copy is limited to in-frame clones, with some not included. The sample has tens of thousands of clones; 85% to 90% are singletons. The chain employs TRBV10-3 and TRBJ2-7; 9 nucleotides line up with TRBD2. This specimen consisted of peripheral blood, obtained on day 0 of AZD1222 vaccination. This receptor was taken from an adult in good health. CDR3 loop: CAISGAGKRGEIYEQYF. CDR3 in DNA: TGTGCCATCAGTGGAGCTGGTAAGCGGGGGGAAATCTACGAGCAGTACTTC.